The 9 T cell receptor beta chains below all came from one sample that was sequenced in a study of blood T cells in healthy people across ages. The use of a sample-barcoded 5' primer and a J-beta primer mix characterized a second PCR of roughly 6 to 11 cycles. TCRdb reprocessed the 5' RACE reads with MiXCR, giving one entry per CDR3 protein. The profile covers 650,000 to 950,000 distinct CDR3 sequences, with 40% to 50% appearing a single time and roughly 19% taken by the ten largest. The specimen was blood. The receptors come from a man between 60 and 70 years old in good health.

The V call is TRBV7-2, the J call TRBJ1-1; D not certain. This CDR3 comprises 11 residues. V dropped 6 bases and J dropped 4 bases, with 6 bases sitting between them. Germline V gene data show CDR1 as SGHTA and CDR2 as FQGNSA. The CDR3 coding sequence is TGTGCCAGCAGGTCATTCACTGAAGCTTTCTTT. This translates into CASRSFTEAFF. Filled out from reference TRBV7-2 and TRBJ1-1, the complete variable domain reads GAGVSQSPSNKVTEKGKDVELRCDPISGHTALYWYRQSLGQGLEFLIYFQGNSAPDKSGLPSDRFSAERTGGSVSTLTIQRTQQEDSAVYLCASRSFTEAFFGQGTRLTVV.

This clonotype was counted a single time. V is TRBV7-8 and J is TRBJ2-1; no clear D gene. Germline assignment: CDR1 SGHVS and CDR2 FQNEAQ. Trimming removed 1 base from V and 10 bases from J, with 14 bases in between. The CDR3 is 14 residues long. The CDR3 sequence is CASSLDRWGGEQFF. As DNA, the CDR3 is TGTGCCAGCAGCTTAGATCGGTGGGGTGGGGAGCAGTTCTTC.

The rearrangement links TRBV4-3 to TRBJ2-7; TRBD2 aligns across 8 bases. The end of the DNA fits TRBJ2-5 better, so the J call may be wrong. CDR3 length equals 14 residues. Germline V lookup: CDR1 LGHNA, CDR2 YSLEER. CDR3 in amino acids: CASSPTSATGTQYF. The CDR3 DNA reads TGCGCCAGCAGCCCGACTAGCGCCACGGGGACCCAGTACTTC.

The count of this clonotype is one. The chain recombines TRBV7-2 with TRBJ1-1; D call uncertain. The CDR3 loop spans 14 amino acids. V was trimmed by 5 bases and J by 6 bases, leaving 16 bases between them. Germline V gene lookup returns CDR1 SGHTA and CDR2 FQGNSA. This chain's CDR3 is CASSRYTVGAEAFF. The CDR3 nucleotides read TGTGCCAGCAGCCGTTACACCGTCGGGGCTGAAGCTTTCTTT. Full variable domain (rest looked up from reference TRBV7-2 and TRBJ1-1): GAGVSQSPSNKVTEKGKDVELRCDPISGHTALYWYRQSLGQGLEFLIYFQGNSAPDKSGLPSDRFSAERTGGSVSTLTIQRTQQEDSAVYLCASSRYTVGAEAFFGQGTRLTVV.

This rearrangement joins TRBV11-2 to TRBJ2-7; no clear D. V was clipped by 1 base and J by 4 bases, with 11 bases between them. This CDR3 has 14 amino acids. Germline CDR1 SGHAT, CDR2 FQNNGV. CDR3 sequence (DNA): TGTGCCAGCAGCTTAGTCGGCCTGCTTTACGAGCAGTACTTC. Encoded protein: CASSLVGLLYEQYF.

This chain uses TRBV6-6 with TRBJ2-1, with TRBD1 matching 10 bases. This CDR3 spans 15 amino acids. CDR1 MNHNY and CDR2 SVGAGI come from the germline V gene (reference sequence). V dropped 4 bases and J dropped 9; count of bases not matched to a gene: 9. CDR3 nucleotides: TGTGCCAGCAGTTTAGGACAGGGGGGCTATCGTGAGCAGTTCTTC. As protein: CASSLGQGGYREQFF.

For this clonotype: Relative to the germline gene, one junction end is altered; a read error may explain this. The V call is TRBV5-1, the J call TRBJ2-1; 12 bases match TRBD2. Germline CDR1 is SGHRS and CDR2 is YFSETQ. The CDR3 loop spans 16 amino acids. Here the CDR3 DNA reads TGCGCCAGCAGCTTTCTAGCGGGGGGGCCCTACAAGGAGCAGTTCTTC. Protein sequence: CASSFLAGGPYKEQFF.

The rearrangement uses TRBV20-1 and TRBJ2-7, with a weak D call TRBD1 (6 bases). The length of the CDR3 is 14 residues. V shed 5 bases and J shed 2 bases, with 16 bases lying between them. CDR1 is DFQATT and CDR2 is SNEGSKA in the germline V gene (reference sequence). The CDR3 sequence is CSAHSDRSTYEQYF. For the CDR3, the DNA is TGCAGTGCTCATTCGGACAGATCAACCTACGAGCAGTACTTC.

The J gene is TRBJ2-5, the V gene TRBV12-3 or TRBV12-4; the match to TRBD1 covers 8 bases. V was clipped by 8 bases and J by 3 bases; unmatched bases: 8. CDR3 length: 14 residues. The CDR3 sequence is CASGLAGGKETQYF. The CDR3 nucleotides are TGTGCCAGCGGACTCGCAGGGGGCAAAGAGACCCAGTACTTC.